The clone carrying this T cell receptor (beta chain) was recorded a few times. This sample stems from a study of blood T cell repertoires in COVID-19. Profiled with immunoSEQ multiplex PCR; TCRdb holds only in-frame clones, not every one. The sample shows 250,000 to 350,000 clones, 75% to 90% of them seen only once. The CDR3 loop spans 15 amino acids. V was clipped by 0 bases and J by 7 bases; unmatched bases: 6. CDR1 and CDR2 from the germline V gene are SGHTA and FQGNSA. The V and J genes are TRBV7-2 and TRBJ2-7, with 10 bases lining up with TRBD2. The sample comprised peripheral blood. The TCR originated in a man aged 18 to 29 with active or convalescent COVID-19. This CDR3 is CASSLAAGGSREQYF. The CDR3 DNA is TGTGCCAGCAGCTTAGCAGCGGGGGGGTCGCGGGAGCAGTACTTC. The full variable domain, its missing parts supplied by reference TRBV7-2 and TRBJ2-7, is GAGVSQSPSNKVTEKGKDVELRCDPISGHTALYWYRQSLGQGLEFLIYFQGNSAPDKSGLPSDRFSAERTGGSVSTLTIQRTQQEDSAVYLCASSLAAGGSREQYFGPGTRLTVT.